Following are 17 T cell receptor beta chains from one sample sequenced in a study of blood T cell repertoires in COVID-19. The method was immunoSEQ multiplex PCR; TCRdb's version includes in-frame clones alone and lacks a portion of them. Found here are a few hundred thousand clones, around 87% of them singletons; the top ten hold roughly 1%. Material for sequencing was PBMCs or T cells enriched from blood (not recorded which). Every receptor here comes from a man aged 18 to 29 who had recovered from COVID-19.

The chain has TRBV4-2 and TRBJ2-7; TRBD1 aligns across 10 bases. The germline gives CDR1 LGHNA, CDR2 YNFKEQ. The length of the CDR3 is 15 residues. The trim removed 2 bases at V and 6 bases at J, leaving 7 bases unmatched. The CDR3 loop is CASSQTGTGVGEQYF. CDR3 DNA sequence: TGTGCCAGCAGCCAAACCGGGACAGGGGTCGGCGAGCAGTACTTC.

This chain uses TRBV7-2 with TRBJ1-3, with D unresolved. The CDR3 loop spans 16 amino acids. V gave up 5 bases and J gave up 0 bases, with 14 bases separating them. Germline CDR1 and CDR2: SGHTA and FQGNSA. The CDR3 DNA sequence: TGTGCCAGCAGCCATGAACTTGCCGCCTCTGGAAACACCATATATTTT. This codes for CASSHELAASGNTIYF.

Comments on this clone: The same CDR3 can be traced to other DNA sequences in this sample. CDR3 nucleotides: TGCAGTGCTCGACAGGGGTACGAGCAGTACTTC. The encoded protein is CSARQGYEQYF. This sequence joins TRBV20-1 and TRBJ2-7; the match to TRBD1 covers 8 bases. Germline V gene sequence: CDR1 DFQATT, CDR2 SNEGSKA (reference sequence). After removal of 5 bases from V and 4 bases from J, the junction contained 1 base not matched to a gene. The CDR3 is 11 residues long.

The chain is built from TRBV7-9 and TRBJ1-1; 12 nucleotides align to TRBD1. From germline, CDR1 is SEHNR and CDR2 FQNEAQ (reference sequence). J was trimmed by 0 bases and V by 9 bases; bases with no gene match: 17. The CDR3 consists of 19 residues. The CDR3 reads CASVPGQGAGSLMNTEAFF. The CDR3 DNA sequence: TGTGCCAGTGTCCCGGGACAGGGGGCGGGTTCCCTTATGAACACTGAAGCTTTCTTT.

This rearrangement joins TRBV9 to TRBJ2-3, with D perhaps TRBD1 (6 bases). The CDR3 loop spans 15 amino acids. CDR1 and CDR2 (germline): SGDLS, YYNGEE. Trimming removed 4 bases from V and 3 bases from J, with 15 bases in between. The CDR3 loop reads CASSPRGGSTDTQYF. Here the CDR3 DNA reads TGTGCCAGCAGCCCCCGAGGGGGATCTACAGATACGCAGTATTTT.

This clone was recorded once. The V gene is TRBV11-2, the J gene TRBJ2-5; 7 nucleotides line up with TRBD1. The length of the CDR3 is 14 residues. J was trimmed by 1 base and V by 1 base; bases with no gene match: 0. Germline values: CDR1 SGHAT, CDR2 FQNNGV. The CDR3 region has the DNA TGTGCCAGCAGCTTAGGACAGGGCCAAGAGACCCAGTACTTC. It specifies CASSLGQGQETQYF.

This chain links TRBV5-1 with TRBJ2-5; 9 bases are shared with TRBD2. The germline gives CDR1 SGHRS, CDR2 YFSETQ. This CDR3 spans 14 amino acids. V lost 2 bases and J lost 4; bases outside the gene matches: 3. CDR3 nucleotide sequence: TGCGCCAGCAGCTTTGGTAGCGGGGGAGAGACCCAGTACTTC. It yields the protein CASSFGSGGETQYF.

The rearrangement links TRBV24-1 to TRBJ1-3; D is unresolved. Germline V lookup: CDR1 KGHDR, CDR2 SFDVKD. V gave up 10 bases and J gave up 0 bases, with 12 bases separating them. CDR3 size: 14 residues. CDR3 nucleotides: TGTGCCACGTCCACAGAGAACTCTGGAAACACCATATATTTT. Protein sequence: CATSTENSGNTIYF.

This clone was detected once. The gene calls are TRBV7-8 and TRBJ2-7; D may be TRBD2 (5 bases). V lost 5 bases and J 0 bases, leaving 11 bases between the germline ends. The CDR3 is 14 residues long. Germline V gene data show CDR1 as SGHVS and CDR2 as FQNEAQ. CDR3: CASSLDSHSYEQYF. The CDR3 coding sequence is TGTGCCAGCAGCCTGGACTCCCACTCCTACGAGCAGTACTTC.

The rearrangement uses TRBV28 and TRBJ2-1; 10 bases match TRBD2. The CDR3 is 14 residues long. Germline V gene lookup returns CDR1 MDHEN and CDR2 SYDVKM. Trimming took 8 bases from V and 3 from J; bases not matched to a gene: 4. The CDR3 sequence is CASGRLAGYNEQFF. The CDR3 coding sequence is TGTGCCAGCGGAAGACTAGCGGGCTACAATGAGCAGTTCTTC. Full variable domain (outside the CDR3, taken from reference TRBV28 and TRBJ2-1): DVKVTQSSRYLVKRTGEKVFLECVQDMDHENMFWYRQDPGLGLRLIYFSYDVKMKEKGDIPEGYSVSREKKERFSLILESASTNQTSMYLCASGRLAGYNEQFFGPGTRLTVL.

V and J are TRBV2 and TRBJ2-2; D is unclear. CDR3 length equals 12 residues. Germline CDR1 SNHLY, CDR2 FYNNEI. V lost 7 bases and J 3 bases, leaving 6 bases between the germline ends. CDR3 bases: TGTGCCAGCACATTTTACACCGGGGAGCTGTTTTTT. Protein product: CASTFYTGELFF.

This sequence joins TRBV19 and TRBJ2-2; tentatively, D is TRBD1 (7 bases). Germline loops: CDR1 LNHDA, CDR2 SQIVND (reference sequence). Trimming removed 6 bases from V and 4 bases from J, with 15 bases in between. This CDR3 spans 15 amino acids. The CDR3 loop is CASRGGQTFTGELFF. The CDR3, as DNA: TGTGCCAGTAGGGGGGGACAGACATTCACCGGGGAGCTGTTTTTT. The whole variable domain, filled in from reference TRBV19 and TRBJ2-2, reads DGGITQSPKYLFRKEGQNVTLSCEQNLNHDAMYWYRQDPGQGLRLIYYSQIVNDFQKGDIAEGYSVSREKKESFPLTVTSAQKNPTAFYLCASRGGQTFTGELFFGEGSRLTVL.

The chain joins TRBV5-1 to TRBJ2-5; 8 bases agree with TRBD1. V shed 7 bases, J shed 2 bases, and the junction held 19 bases outside the gene matches. There are 18 residues in the CDR3. The germline gives CDR1 SGHRS, CDR2 YFSETQ. The CDR3 loop reads CASSRRSASGTGQETQYF. CDR3 DNA: TGCGCCAGCTCACGTAGGAGCGCCTCCGGGACAGGACAAGAGACCCAGTACTTC.

The chain couples TRBV6-5 to TRBJ1-5, with D uncertain. Looked up from germline, CDR1 is MNHEY and CDR2 is SVGAGI. This CDR3 contains 13 residues. Trimming took off 0 bases at V and 4 bases at J, with 4 bases between the two ends. The CDR3, as DNA: TGTGCCAGCAGTTACTCCTCGAATCAGCCCCAGCATTTT. It encodes CASSYSSNQPQHF.

The chain couples TRBV9 to TRBJ2-2, with D perhaps TRBD2 (6 bases). V lost 2 bases to trimming and J lost 5 bases, with 10 bases between them. Germline V gives CDR1 SGDLS, CDR2 YYNGEE. The CDR3 runs 14 residues. The CDR3 sequence is CASSVGLQTGELFF. CDR3 nucleotides: TGTGCCAGCAGCGTGGGACTTCAAACCGGGGAGCTGTTTTTT.

The count of this clone is one. The chain links TRBV7-3 to TRBJ2-7; the D gene is possibly TRBD2 (6 bases). Germline loops: CDR1 SGHTA, CDR2 FQGTGA. Deletions cut 5 bases from V and 2 bases from J, with 16 bases between. The length of the CDR3 is 15 residues. CDR3 sequence: CASSPYAGPTYEQYF. The CDR3 nucleotides read TGTGCCAGCAGCCCTTATGCGGGACCTACCTACGAGCAGTACTTC.

The chain couples TRBV20-1 to TRBJ2-7; weak D call: TRBD1 (5 bases). The ends were cut back, 3 bases at V and 3 bases at J, with 9 bases in the middle. The CDR3 runs to 12 residues. Germline loops: CDR1 DFQATT, CDR2 SNEGSKA (reference sequence). CDR3 nucleotide sequence: TGCAGTGCTAGTGGCAGGGACTACGAGCAGTACTTC. It encodes CSASGRDYEQYF.